This is a list of T cell receptor beta chains from one sample in a study of blood T cell repertoires in COVID-19. The protocol was immunoSEQ multiplex PCR, while the TCRdb copy is restricted to in-frame clones and leaves out a portion. This table holds roughly 190,000 clones, 84% found once. The sequenced sample consisted of PBMCs or T cells enriched from blood (not recorded which). All receptors come from a woman under 40 who had been exposed to COVID-19. CDR3s include the opening cysteine and the closing phenylalanine or tryptophan. A D gene is named only where the DNA matches it firmly. Size values are once, few and many counts, or a class for expanded clones, and some rows have none.

d_call: TRBD1
v_call: TRBV7-3
j_call: TRBJ2-6
clone_size: .
cdr3_nt: TGTGCCAGCAGCTTAACCACCAACATCGACAGGGGGCGAAGAACTGGGGCCAACGTCCTGACTTTC
cdr3_aa: CASSLTTNIDRGRRTGANVLTF

d_call: .
v_call: TRBV27
j_call: TRBJ1-2
clone_size: .
cdr3_nt: TGTGCCAGCAGTTTATCCCCCGGGGGGGAAGCGGATGGCTACACCTTC
cdr3_aa: CASSLSPGGEADGYTF

d_call: .
v_call: TRBV7-9
j_call: TRBJ2-5
clone_size: .
cdr3_nt: TGTGCCAGCAGCTTAGGGCAGGATAGGGAGACCCAGTACTTC
cdr3_aa: CASSLGQDRETQYF

d_call: TRBD2
v_call: TRBV30
j_call: TRBJ2-3
clone_size: .
cdr3_nt: TGTGCCTGGAGTTTCGCGGGGGGCGGGGATACGCAGTATTTT
cdr3_aa: CAWSFAGGGDTQYF

d_call: TRBD1
v_call: TRBV18
j_call: TRBJ2-7
clone_size: .
cdr3_nt: TGTGCCAGCTCACGGGCCGGACAGGGCTCCTACGAGCAGTACTTC
cdr3_aa: CASSRAGQGSYEQYF

d_call: .
v_call: TRBV29-1
j_call: TRBJ2-2
clone_size: .
cdr3_nt: TGCAGCGTTGACCAGGGTTCGAACACCGGGGAGCTGTTTTTT
cdr3_aa: CSVDQGSNTGELFF

d_call: .
v_call: TRBV3-1/TRBV3-2
j_call: TRBJ2-6
clone_size: .
cdr3_nt: TGTGCCAGCAGCCCCCGAGGATCCTCTGGGGCCAACGTCCTGACTTTC
cdr3_aa: CASSPRGSSGANVLTF

d_call: .
v_call: TRBV5-5
j_call: TRBJ1-2
clone_size: .
cdr3_nt: TGTGCCAGCGATCAGGGGATGGGCTACACCTTC
cdr3_aa: CASDQGMGYTF

d_call: TRBD2
v_call: TRBV5-1
j_call: TRBJ2-3
clone_size: .
cdr3_nt: TGCGCCAGCACCCCCCGTAGTAGCGGGGGCACAGATACGCAGTATTTT
cdr3_aa: CASTPRSSGGTDTQYF

d_call: .
v_call: TRBV2
j_call: TRBJ1-2
clone_size: .
cdr3_nt: TGTGCCACCCAGGGTGACGGCTATGGCTACACCTTC
cdr3_aa: CATQGDGYGYTF

d_call: TRBD2
v_call: TRBV6-1
j_call: TRBJ2-7
clone_size: .
cdr3_nt: TGTGCCAGCAGTGAATTAGCGGGGGCCCCGTCCGACGAGCAGTACTTC
cdr3_aa: CASSELAGAPSDEQYF

d_call: .
v_call: TRBV27
j_call: TRBJ1-4
clone_size: .
cdr3_nt: TGTGCCAGCGGCAGGGGTGGTCATGAAAAACTGTTTTTT
cdr3_aa: CASGRGGHEKLFF

d_call: TRBD2
v_call: TRBV9
j_call: TRBJ2-2
clone_size: .
cdr3_nt: TGTGCCCGCCGGGGGACTAGCGGGGGCTCGAACACCGGGGAGCTGTTTTTT
cdr3_aa: CARRGTSGGSNTGELFF

d_call: TRBD1
v_call: TRBV7-8
j_call: TRBJ2-7
clone_size: .
cdr3_nt: TGTGCCAGCAGTCGGGACAGCACCTACGAGCAGTACTTC
cdr3_aa: CASSRDSTYEQYF

d_call: .
v_call: TRBV9
j_call: TRBJ2-7
clone_size: once
cdr3_nt: TGTGCCAGCAGCGGAACGACTAGGGCTGAGCAGTACTTC
cdr3_aa: CASSGTTRAEQYF

d_call: .
v_call: TRBV9
j_call: TRBJ2-7
clone_size: .
cdr3_nt: TGTGCCAGCAGCGTAGGAATTTCGGGGACCTACGAGCAGTACTTC
cdr3_aa: CASSVGISGTYEQYF

d_call: .
v_call: TRBV5-1
j_call: TRBJ2-1
clone_size: once
cdr3_nt: TGCGCCAGCAGCATGGGACTTTTTGAGCAGTTCTTC
cdr3_aa: CASSMGLFEQFF

d_call: TRBD1
v_call: TRBV27
j_call: TRBJ2-7
clone_size: .
cdr3_nt: TGTGCCAGCAGTGGGTGGGGGACAGGGTCTTCCGAGCAGTACTTC
cdr3_aa: CASSGWGTGSSEQYF

d_call: TRBD1
v_call: TRBV29-1
j_call: TRBJ1-1
clone_size: .
cdr3_nt: TGCAGCGGGGAACAGGGGGCACGAGCTTTCTTT
cdr3_aa: CSGEQGARAFF

d_call: .
v_call: TRBV20-1
j_call: TRBJ1-5
clone_size: .
cdr3_nt: TGCAGTGCTAGTATCGGTGTTAATCAGCCCCAGCATTTT
cdr3_aa: CSASIGVNQPQHF

d_call: .
v_call: TRBV2
j_call: TRBJ1-2
clone_size: once
cdr3_nt: TGTGCCAGCAGTGCTAATTCGGGTGGCTACACCTTC
cdr3_aa: CASSANSGGYTF

d_call: TRBD2
v_call: TRBV19
j_call: TRBJ2-1
clone_size: .
cdr3_nt: TGTGCCAGTAGTGCTCGGGGGGGCCTCTACAATGAGCAGTTCTTC
cdr3_aa: CASSARGGLYNEQFF

d_call: .
v_call: TRBV7-2
j_call: TRBJ2-3
clone_size: .
cdr3_nt: TGTGCTTCAGGCCGGGGTACAGATACGCAGTATTTT
cdr3_aa: CASGRGTDTQYF

d_call: TRBD1
v_call: TRBV6-1
j_call: TRBJ2-2
clone_size: .
cdr3_nt: TGTGCCAGCATTTCAGGGGGCAGTACCGGGGAGCTGTTTTTT
cdr3_aa: CASISGGSTGELFF

d_call: TRBD1
v_call: TRBV9
j_call: TRBJ2-7
clone_size: .
cdr3_nt: TGTGCCAGCAGCTACGGACAGGGGGCCTACGAGCAGTACTTC
cdr3_aa: CASSYGQGAYEQYF

d_call: .
v_call: TRBV10-3
j_call: TRBJ1-2
clone_size: .
cdr3_nt: TGTGCCATCAGTGAGATGCAGGGTGAGGATGGCTACACCTTC
cdr3_aa: CAISEMQGEDGYTF

d_call: TRBD2
v_call: TRBV27
j_call: TRBJ2-1
clone_size: .
cdr3_nt: TGTGCCACCAGCCCTAGCGGGGGGCTGGGGAATGAGCAGTTCTTC
cdr3_aa: CATSPSGGLGNEQFF

d_call: TRBD1
v_call: TRBV11-1
j_call: TRBJ2-1
clone_size: .
cdr3_nt: TGTGCCAGCAGCTTCGACAGGGGAGATGAGCAGTTCTTC
cdr3_aa: CASSFDRGDEQFF

d_call: .
v_call: TRBV15
j_call: TRBJ2-7
clone_size: .
cdr3_nt: TGTGCCACCAGCAATGCTGTAGCCTACGAGCAGTACTTC
cdr3_aa: CATSNAVAYEQYF

d_call: .
v_call: TRBV7-2
j_call: TRBJ1-5
clone_size: .
cdr3_nt: TGTGCCAGCAGCTTAGCGACATCCAATCAGCCCCAGCATTTT
cdr3_aa: CASSLATSNQPQHF

d_call: .
v_call: TRBV6-5
j_call: TRBJ1-1
clone_size: .
cdr3_nt: TGTGCCAGCGATCGGGGGGAGGGTGAAGCTTTCTTT
cdr3_aa: CASDRGEGEAFF

d_call: TRBD1
v_call: TRBV6-1
j_call: TRBJ2-7
clone_size: .
cdr3_nt: TGTGCCAGCAGTGAATCCCCCGGACAGGCGCTAGGGGAGCAGTACTTC
cdr3_aa: CASSESPGQALGEQYF

d_call: .
v_call: TRBV7-8
j_call: TRBJ1-1
clone_size: .
cdr3_nt: TGTGCCAGCAGCGCGAGCAGGGACACTGAAGCTTTCTTT
cdr3_aa: CASSASRDTEAFF

d_call: TRBD1
v_call: TRBV5-4
j_call: TRBJ2-7
clone_size: .
cdr3_nt: TGTGCCAGCAGCACACGTCCGGGACAGGGGACCTACGAGCAGTACTTC
cdr3_aa: CASSTRPGQGTYEQYF

d_call: TRBD2
v_call: TRBV10-3
j_call: TRBJ2-1
clone_size: .
cdr3_nt: TGTGCCATCGGACTAGCGGGGCCCCACAATGAGCAGTTCTTC
cdr3_aa: CAIGLAGPHNEQFF

d_call: .
v_call: TRBV25-1
j_call: TRBJ2-7
clone_size: .
cdr3_nt: TGTGCCAGCAGTGGGGGCCAAGGTATTGGCGAGCAGTACTTC
cdr3_aa: CASSGGQGIGEQYF

d_call: .
v_call: TRBV7-8
j_call: TRBJ1-2
clone_size: .
cdr3_nt: TGTGCCAGCAGCCTAGAAGGGCCCCCAGGACAGCAATATGGCTACACCTTC
cdr3_aa: CASSLEGPPGQQYGYTF

d_call: TRBD1
v_call: TRBV6-5
j_call: TRBJ2-7
clone_size: .
cdr3_nt: TGTGCCAGCAGTTACGGGACAGGGGGCTTCTACGAGCAGTACTTC
cdr3_aa: CASSYGTGGFYEQYF

d_call: TRBD1
v_call: TRBV7-9
j_call: TRBJ1-5
clone_size: .
cdr3_nt: TGTGCCAGCGGACAGGGGGCGAATCAGCCCCAGCATTTT
cdr3_aa: CASGQGANQPQHF

d_call: TRBD1
v_call: TRBV7-2
j_call: TRBJ1-3
clone_size: .
cdr3_nt: TGTGCCAGCAGCTCCAGCCGGACAGGGCTAAACACCATATATTTT
cdr3_aa: CASSSSRTGLNTIYF

d_call: TRBD1
v_call: TRBV29-1
j_call: TRBJ2-7
clone_size: .
cdr3_nt: TGCAGCGGTATGGACAGGGGAGGGCACGAGCAGTACTTC
cdr3_aa: CSGMDRGGHEQYF

d_call: .
v_call: TRBV15
j_call: TRBJ2-2
clone_size: .
cdr3_nt: TGTGCCACCAGCAGAGTGAGGCAGAACACCGGGGAGCTGTTTTTT
cdr3_aa: CATSRVRQNTGELFF

d_call: .
v_call: TRBV7-2
j_call: TRBJ2-3
clone_size: .
cdr3_nt: TGTGCCAGCAGCACTAGAAGACCCAGATCCACAGATACGCAGTATTTT
cdr3_aa: CASSTRRPRSTDTQYF

d_call: .
v_call: TRBV18
j_call: TRBJ1-5
clone_size: .
cdr3_nt: TGTGCCAGCTCACCAGCACTTGGCAATCAGCCCCAGCATTTT
cdr3_aa: CASSPALGNQPQHF

d_call: .
v_call: TRBV20-1
j_call: TRBJ1-2
clone_size: once
cdr3_nt: TGCAGTGCTAGAACTGGTTATGGCTACACCTTC
cdr3_aa: CSARTGYGYTF

d_call: .
v_call: TRBV4-3
j_call: TRBJ1-3
clone_size: .
cdr3_nt: TGCGCCAGCAGCCAAGATCGGGGATTCTCTGGAAACACCATATATTTT
cdr3_aa: CASSQDRGFSGNTIYF

d_call: TRBD2
v_call: TRBV10-3
j_call: TRBJ2-3
clone_size: .
cdr3_nt: TGTGCCATCACCCTAGCGGGGAGCACAGATACGCAGTATTTT
cdr3_aa: CAITLAGSTDTQYF

d_call: .
v_call: TRBV27
j_call: TRBJ2-7
clone_size: .
cdr3_nt: TGTGCCAGCAGTTCATCTCCGGCCTACGAGCAGTACTTC
cdr3_aa: CASSSSPAYEQYF

d_call: .
v_call: TRBV11-2
j_call: TRBJ1-1
clone_size: .
cdr3_nt: TGTGCCAGCAGCTCGACGGGGAACACTGAAGCTTTCTTT
cdr3_aa: CASSSTGNTEAFF

d_call: .
v_call: TRBV7-2
j_call: TRBJ2-2
clone_size: .
cdr3_nt: TGTGCCAGCAGCTTAGATTCAAACACCGGGGAGCTGTTTTTT
cdr3_aa: CASSLDSNTGELFF

d_call: .
v_call: TRBV2
j_call: TRBJ1-2
clone_size: few
cdr3_nt: TGTGCCGGAAGACAGGCTGTTGGCTACACCTTC
cdr3_aa: CAGRQAVGYTF

d_call: .
v_call: TRBV19
j_call: TRBJ2-7
clone_size: .
cdr3_nt: TGTGCCAGTAGTATAGGACAGGTGGGAAGTTACGAGCAGTACTTC
cdr3_aa: CASSIGQVGSYEQYF

d_call: TRBD1
v_call: TRBV29-1
j_call: TRBJ1-5
clone_size: .
cdr3_nt: TGCAGCGTTGAAGAGGGACAGGTCGATCAGCCCCAGCATTTT
cdr3_aa: CSVEEGQVDQPQHF

d_call: .
v_call: TRBV19
j_call: TRBJ1-1
clone_size: .
cdr3_nt: TGTGCCAGTGCCCCGGGAGGGAACGCTGAAGCTTTCTTT
cdr3_aa: CASAPGGNAEAFF